One sample yielded the 18 T cell receptor beta chains listed below, sequenced in a study of radiation and T cells in renal cell carcinoma. Data came from immunoSEQ multiplex PCR; TCRdb stores just in-frame clones and leaves some out. The sample has roughly 120,000 clones, roughly 80% seen once. As to time point: baseline pretreatment blood. Noted treatment: 15 Gy SBRT to primary tumor, nephrectomy 4 weeks later. The source material was blood, sampled from a patient whose treatment included radiotherapy and nephrectomy. These receptor sequences come from a woman aged 60-70 years with renal cell carcinoma.

This clone was counted a single time. V is TRBV5-1 and J is TRBJ2-2; 9 bases match TRBD1. Germline V gene data show CDR1 as SGHRS and CDR2 as YFSETQ. The CDR3 is made up of 16 amino acids. With V trimmed by 7 bases and J by 1 base, 8 bases remained unmatched. This CDR3 reads CASGRSGQGNTGELFF. CDR3 sequence (DNA): TGCGCCAGCGGGCGGTCGGGACAGGGGAACACCGGGGAGCTGTTTTTT.

The gene calls are TRBV7-9 and TRBJ1-3; 11 bases are shared with TRBD1. With V trimmed by 1 base and J by 2 bases, 7 bases remained unmatched. CDR3 length: 18 residues. Germline V gene sequence: CDR1 SEHNR, CDR2 FQNEAQ (reference sequence). The CDR3 region is CASSLGGGQGATGNTIYF. CDR3 coding DNA: TGTGCCAGCAGCTTAGGGGGAGGACAGGGGGCTACTGGAAACACCATATATTTT.

This clone was counted a few times. The V call is TRBV7-8, the J call TRBJ1-1; D is unclear. This CDR3 contains 14 residues. Germline CDR1 reads SGHVS; CDR2 reads FQNEAQ. Trimming stripped 1 base from V and 0 bases from J, with 6 bases between. CDR3 amino acids: CASSLGRLNTEAFF. CDR3 DNA sequence: TGTGCCAGCAGCTTAGGGCGGTTGAACACTGAAGCTTTCTTT.

This clone is a singleton in its sample. The chain is built from TRBV5-1 and TRBJ2-1, with D possibly matching TRBD1 (6 bases). V gave up 2 bases and J gave up 0 bases, with 15 bases separating them. The CDR3 covers 17 residues. Germline CDR1 SGHRS, CDR2 YFSETQ. The CDR3 spells CASSLHGTRSSYNEQFF. In nucleotides, the CDR3 is TGCGCCAGCAGCTTACACGGGACACGGAGCTCCTACAATGAGCAGTTCTTC.

This clone was seen only a few times. The chain combines TRBV5-1 with TRBJ2-3; TRBD1 matches 8 bases. With 0 bases clipped from V and 3 bases from J, the junction kept 9 bases outside the gene matches. CDR3 length equals 17 residues. CDR1 and CDR2 (germline): SGHRS, YFSETQ. CDR3 residues: CASSLAPGGGQTDTQYF. The DNA of the CDR3 is TGCGCCAGCAGCTTGGCCCCAGGGGGCGGACAAACAGATACGCAGTATTTT. The complete variable domain, with remaining parts taken from reference TRBV5-1 and TRBJ2-3, reads KAGVTQTPRYLIKTRGQQVTLSCSPISGHRSVSWYQQTPGQGLQFLFEYFSETQRNKGNFPGRFSGRQFSNSRSEMNVSTLELGDSALYLCASSLAPGGGQTDTQYFGPGTRLTVL.

The chain is built from TRBV5-5 and TRBJ1-2; D is uncertain. Trimming took off 4 bases at V and 5 bases at J, with 9 bases between the two ends. The CDR3 runs 12 residues. Per germline, CDR1 SGHKS and CDR2 YYEKEE (reference sequence). As DNA, the CDR3 is TGTGCCAGCAGCCCCGACCCATATGGCTACACCTTC. Encoded protein: CASSPDPYGYTF.

The V gene is TRBV4-2, the J gene TRBJ2-3; no firm D call. V lost 0 bases and J lost 2, with 6 bases in between. Germline-derived CDR1 and CDR2 are LGHNA and YNFKEQ. The CDR3 is 14 residues long. CDR3 DNA: TGTGCCAGCAGCCAAGATACCTCCACAGATACGCAGTATTTT. This encodes CASSQDTSTDTQYF.

The CDR3 region has the DNA TGTGCCAGCAGCTTGGTAGCGGGGGCCGTGGGAGATACGCAGTATTTT. Protein product: CASSLVAGAVGDTQYF. The gene calls are TRBV7-6 and TRBJ2-3; 9 positions agree with TRBD2. Germline CDR1 reads SGHVS; CDR2 reads FNYEAQ. This CDR3 is 16 amino acids long. With V trimmed by 3 bases and J by 5 bases, 9 bases remained unmatched.

This rearrangement joins TRBV6-5 to TRBJ1-3, with unresolved D. CDR3 length equals 16 residues. Trimming pared 3 bases from V and 0 bases from J, leaving 12 bases between. CDR1 MNHEY and CDR2 SVGAGI come from the germline V gene. The CDR3 is CASSYPQGSSGNTIYF. CDR3 in DNA: TGTGCCAGCAGTTATCCCCAAGGGAGCTCTGGAAACACCATATATTTT.

V is TRBV29-1 and J is TRBJ2-7, with D possibly called TRBD1 or TRBD2 (5 bases each). V was trimmed by 3 bases and J by 1 base, leaving 16 bases between them. This CDR3 spans 15 amino acids. Germline CDR1 and CDR2: SQVTM and ANQGSEA. CDR3 in amino acids: CSVDGSGGGSYEQYF. The CDR3 bases are TGCAGCGTTGACGGCTCGGGTGGGGGTTCCTACGAGCAGTACTTC.

The rearrangement links TRBV5-1 to TRBJ2-2, with 9 positions matching TRBD1. The V and J ends lost 4 bases and 4 bases, in that order; junction bases with no gene match: 5. CDR3 size: 15 residues. Germline V gives CDR1 SGHRS, CDR2 YFSETQ. CDR3 region: CASSPRTGATGELFF. The CDR3, as DNA: TGCGCCAGCAGCCCAAGGACAGGGGCCACCGGGGAGCTGTTTTTT.

V and J are TRBV14 and TRBJ1-4, with D uncertain. Trimming shortened V by 6 bases and J by 2 bases, and 13 bases separated the two germline ends. Germline values: CDR1 SGHDN, CDR2 FVKESK. There are 15 residues in the CDR3. The CDR3 loop is CASSQSLFTNEKLFF. CDR3 sequence (DNA): TGTGCCAGCAGTCAGTCGTTATTTACTAATGAAAAACTGTTTTTT.

V usage is TRBV6-5 and J usage is TRBJ1-4; TRBD1 matches 7 bases. The V and J ends lost 10 bases and 6 bases, in that order; junction bases with no gene match: 11. In germline, CDR1 is MNHEY, CDR2 SVGAGI. The CDR3 is made up of 14 amino acids. The CDR3 bases are TGTGCCACCTTCGGGGAGGGGGCGGATGAAAAACTGTTTTTT. This encodes CATFGEGADEKLFF.

The gene calls are TRBV6-5 and TRBJ2-7; the match to TRBD1 covers 7 bases. V shed 0 bases and J 0 bases; nucleotides not matched to a gene: 2. The CDR3 spans 15 residues. Germline CDR1 reads MNHEY; CDR2 reads SVGAGI. The CDR3 reads CASSYSYRGSYEQYF. As DNA, the CDR3 is TGTGCCAGCAGTTACTCGTACAGGGGCTCCTACGAGCAGTACTTC.

J is TRBJ1-1 and V is TRBV19, with a possible D match to TRBD1 (5 bases). With 7 bases removed from V and 2 bases from J, the gap between germline ends came to 11 bases. Germline CDR1 reads LNHDA; CDR2 reads SQIVND (reference sequence). This CDR3 region has 13 residues. The CDR3 loop reads CASTWDRNTEAFF. The CDR3 DNA is TGTGCCAGTACCTGGGACCGAAACACTGAAGCTTTCTTT. Looking up the rest from reference TRBV19 and TRBJ1-1 gives the full variable domain: DGGITQSPKYLFRKEGQNVTLSCEQNLNHDAMYWYRQDPGQGLRLIYYSQIVNDFQKGDIAEGYSVSREKKESFPLTVTSAQKNPTAFYLCASTWDRNTEAFFGQGTRLTVV.

The chain carries TRBV6-6 and TRBJ1-1; no definite D call. The CDR3 is 15 amino acids. Per the germline V gene, CDR1 is MNHNY and CDR2 is SVGAGI (reference sequence). Trimming removed 3 bases from V and 1 base from J, with 12 bases in between. This chain's CDR3 is CASSYSVQQNTEAFF. For the CDR3, the DNA is TGTGCCAGCAGTTATTCAGTGCAACAGAACACTGAAGCTTTCTTT.

This clone was seen a single time. The chain combines TRBV7-9 with TRBJ2-4; 10 bases map to TRBD1. The germline V gene has CDR1 SEHNR and CDR2 FQNEAQ (reference sequence). The CDR3 covers 16 residues. Trimming cost V 1 base and J 14 bases; bases outside gene matches: 14. This chain's CDR3 is CASSLGAGTGDFWKYF. CDR3 sequence (DNA): TGTGCCAGCAGCTTAGGGGCCGGGACAGGGGATTTTTGGAAGTACTTC.

V is TRBV6-1 and J is TRBJ2-5; perhaps TRBD1 as D (5 bases). This CDR3 comprises 13 residues. Trimming shortened V by 8 bases and J by 3 bases, and 13 bases separated the two germline ends. Germline assignment: CDR1 MNHNS and CDR2 SASEGT. The CDR3 here is CASQVGQKETQYF. In DNA form, the CDR3 reads TGTGCCAGCCAAGTGGGGCAGAAAGAGACCCAGTACTTC.